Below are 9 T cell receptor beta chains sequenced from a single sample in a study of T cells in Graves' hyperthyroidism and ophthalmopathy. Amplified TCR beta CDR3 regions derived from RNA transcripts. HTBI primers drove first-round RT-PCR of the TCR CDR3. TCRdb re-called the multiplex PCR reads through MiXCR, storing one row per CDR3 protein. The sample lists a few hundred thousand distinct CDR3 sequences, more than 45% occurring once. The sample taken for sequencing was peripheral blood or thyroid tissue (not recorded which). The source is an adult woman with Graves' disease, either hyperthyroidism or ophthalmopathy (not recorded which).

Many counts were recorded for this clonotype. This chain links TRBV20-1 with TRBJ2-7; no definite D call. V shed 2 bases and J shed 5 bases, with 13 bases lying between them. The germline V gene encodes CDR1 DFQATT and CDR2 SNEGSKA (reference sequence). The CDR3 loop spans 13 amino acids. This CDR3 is CSARRGGAHEQYF. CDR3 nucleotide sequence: TGCAGTGCTAGACGAGGTGGAGCCCACGAGCAGTACTTC.

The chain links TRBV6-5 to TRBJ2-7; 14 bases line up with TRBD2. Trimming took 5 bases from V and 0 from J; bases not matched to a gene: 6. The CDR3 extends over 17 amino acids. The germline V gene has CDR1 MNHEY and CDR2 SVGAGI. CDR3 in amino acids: CASSHGTSGGSSYEQYF. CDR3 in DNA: TGTGCCAGCAGTCATGGGACTAGCGGGGGAAGCTCCTACGAGCAGTACTTC.

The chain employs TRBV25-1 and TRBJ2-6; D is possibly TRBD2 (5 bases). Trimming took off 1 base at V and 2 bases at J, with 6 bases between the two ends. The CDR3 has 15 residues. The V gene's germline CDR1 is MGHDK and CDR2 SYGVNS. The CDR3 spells CASSEWGAGANVLTF. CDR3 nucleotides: TGTGCCAGCAGTGAATGGGGAGCTGGGGCCAACGTCCTGACTTTC.

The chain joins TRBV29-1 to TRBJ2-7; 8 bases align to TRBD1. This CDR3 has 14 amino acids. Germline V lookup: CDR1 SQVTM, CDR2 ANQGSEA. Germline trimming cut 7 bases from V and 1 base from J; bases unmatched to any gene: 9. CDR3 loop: CSAPRQGKSYEQYF. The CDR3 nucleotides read TGCAGCGCCCCACGACAGGGGAAATCCTACGAGCAGTACTTC.

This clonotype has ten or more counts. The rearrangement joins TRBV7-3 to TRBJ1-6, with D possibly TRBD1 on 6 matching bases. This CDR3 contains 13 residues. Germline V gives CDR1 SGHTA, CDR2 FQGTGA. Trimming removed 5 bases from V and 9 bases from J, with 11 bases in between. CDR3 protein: CASSAGAGSPLHF. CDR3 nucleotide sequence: TGTGCCAGCAGCGCAGGGGCCGGTTCACCCCTCCACTTT.

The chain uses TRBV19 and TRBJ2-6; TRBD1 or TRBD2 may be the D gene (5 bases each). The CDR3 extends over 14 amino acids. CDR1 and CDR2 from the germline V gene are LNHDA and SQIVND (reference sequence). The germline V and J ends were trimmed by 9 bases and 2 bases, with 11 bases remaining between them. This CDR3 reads CASRAGAGANVLTF. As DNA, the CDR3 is TGTGCCAGCAGGGCGGGTGCTGGGGCCAACGTCCTGACTTTC.

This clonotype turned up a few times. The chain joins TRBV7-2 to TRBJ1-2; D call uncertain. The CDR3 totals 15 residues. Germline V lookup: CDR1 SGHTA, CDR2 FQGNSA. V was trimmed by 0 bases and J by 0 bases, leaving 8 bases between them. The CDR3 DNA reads TGTGCCAGCAGCTTAGCCCCGATTGCTAACTATGGCTACACCTTC. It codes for CASSLAPIANYGYTF.

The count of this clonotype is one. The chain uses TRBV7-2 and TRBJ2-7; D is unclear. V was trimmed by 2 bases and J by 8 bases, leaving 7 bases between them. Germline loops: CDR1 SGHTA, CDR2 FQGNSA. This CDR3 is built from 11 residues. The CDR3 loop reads CASSLSHQQYF. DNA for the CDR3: TGTGCCAGCAGCTTATCCCACCAGCAGTACTTC. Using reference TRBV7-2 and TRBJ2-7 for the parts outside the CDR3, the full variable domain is GAGVSQSPSNKVTEKGKDVELRCDPISGHTALYWYRQSLGQGLEFLIYFQGNSAPDKSGLPSDRFSAERTGGSVSTLTIQRTQQEDSAVYLCASSLSHQQYFGPGTRLTVT.

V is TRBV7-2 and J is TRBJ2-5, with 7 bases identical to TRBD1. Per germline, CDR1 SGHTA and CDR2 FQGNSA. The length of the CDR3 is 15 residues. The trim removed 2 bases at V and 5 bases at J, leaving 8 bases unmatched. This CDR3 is CASSLNTGVRETQYF. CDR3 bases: TGTGCCAGCAGCTTAAACACAGGGGTCCGCGAGACCCAGTACTTC. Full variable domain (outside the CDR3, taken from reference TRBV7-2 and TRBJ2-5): GAGVSQSPSNKVTEKGKDVELRCDPISGHTALYWYRQSLGQGLEFLIYFQGNSAPDKSGLPSDRFSAERTGGSVSTLTIQRTQQEDSAVYLCASSLNTGVRETQYFGPGTRLLVL.